Below are 13 T cell receptor beta chains sequenced from a single sample in a study of cytomegalovirus exposure and HLA in healthy donors. The PCR ran on 60 Vbeta and 13 Jbeta primers. The data were produced by immunoSEQ multiplex PCR, yet TCRdb's version contains in-frame clones alone and is incomplete. The table has about 120,000 clones, around 75% seen once; the top ten hold 2.1%. Sequenced input: PBMCs. Receptors originate from a man aged 25 to 45 in good health and CMV-seronegative.

The chain joins TRBV25-1 to TRBJ1-2; D possibly corresponds to TRBD1 (6 bases). The germline gives CDR1 MGHDK, CDR2 SYGVNS. V was clipped by 8 bases and J by 7 bases, with 20 bases between them. This CDR3 region has 14 residues. CDR3 amino acids: CASSSYRETGGYTF. CDR3 coding DNA: TGTGCCAGCTCAAGTTACAGGGAAACGGGTGGCTACACCTTC.

The chain joins TRBV4-2 to TRBJ2-1, with 7 nucleotides matching TRBD2. CDR1 and CDR2 from the germline V gene are LGHNA and YNFKEQ. This CDR3 has 16 amino acids. The trim removed 5 bases at V and 7 bases at J, leaving 14 bases unmatched. The CDR3, as DNA: TGTGCCAGCAGCGGCCAGCGGGGATACCTAGGGAATGAGCAGTTCTTC. Its translation: CASSGQRGYLGNEQFF.

The gene calls are TRBV7-9 and TRBJ1-1; no clear D gene. The CDR3 has 14 amino acids. The germline V gene encodes CDR1 SEHNR and CDR2 FQNEAQ (reference sequence). V was shortened by 5 bases and J by 4 bases, with 14 bases between the two germline ends. CDR3 residues: CASSPTVVLTEAFF. The CDR3 nucleotides read TGTGCCAGCAGCCCGACTGTAGTTCTCACTGAAGCTTTCTTT.

The rearrangement uses TRBV2 and TRBJ1-6; 8 bases match TRBD1. J was trimmed by 0 bases and V by 5 bases; bases with no gene match: 6. There are 17 residues in the CDR3. Germline CDR1 is SNHLY and CDR2 is FYNNEI. CDR3 sequence: CASSSRDRSSYNSPLHF. DNA for the CDR3: TGTGCCAGCAGTAGCCGGGACAGGAGCTCCTATAATTCACCCCTCCACTTT. Using reference TRBV2 and TRBJ1-6 for the parts outside the CDR3, the full variable domain is EPEVTQTPSHQVTQMGQEVILRCVPISNHLYFYWYRQILGQKVEFLVSFYNNEISEKSEIFDDQFSVERPDGSNFTLKIRSTKLEDSAMYFCASSSRDRSSYNSPLHFGNGTRLTVT.

This clone was recorded a few times. This rearrangement joins TRBV2 to TRBJ2-7; 11 bases map to TRBD1. The CDR3 has 14 amino acids. The junction had 2 bases not matched to a gene; V was cut back by 4 bases and J by 3 bases. CDR1 and CDR2 (germline): SNHLY, FYNNEI. Here the CDR3 reads CASSVDRGLYEQYF. The CDR3 DNA sequence: TGTGCCAGCAGTGTGGACAGGGGGCTCTACGAGCAGTACTTC.

The CDR3 here is CASSQVGGQRASGANVLTF. The CDR3 region has the DNA TGCGCCAGCAGCCAAGTAGGGGGCCAGAGGGCCTCTGGGGCCAACGTCCTGACTTTC. This sequence joins TRBV4-1 and TRBJ2-6, with 7 nucleotides matching TRBD1. V trimming: 1 base; J trimming: 0 bases; junction bases outside the gene matches: 9. The V gene's germline CDR1 is MGHRA and CDR2 YSYEKL. The CDR3 spans 19 residues.

This sequence joins TRBV5-4 and TRBJ1-3; 7 bases map to TRBD1. Germline trimming cut 6 bases from V and 0 bases from J; bases unmatched to any gene: 12. Germline loops: CDR1 SGHNT, CDR2 YYREEE (reference sequence). The CDR3 totals 17 residues. CDR3 bases: TGTGCCAGCACCCTCGCAGGGGGACGGAGCTCTGGAAACACCATATATTTT. Translating gives CASTLAGGRSSGNTIYF.

The gene calls are TRBV29-1 and TRBJ2-3, with 9 bases that match TRBD2. Germline lookup yields CDR1 SQVTM and CDR2 ANQGSEA. The V segment lost 7 bases and the J segment 2 bases; nucleotides outside the gene matches: 7. The CDR3 extends over 14 amino acids. CDR3 coding DNA: TGCAGCGCCCCAGGCGGGGGGGTCACAGATACGCAGTATTTT. Its translation is CSAPGGGVTDTQYF.

This clone was observed a handful of times. This chain connects TRBV5-6 to TRBJ1-2, with D perhaps matching TRBD1 (6 bases). The germline V gene has CDR1 SGHDT and CDR2 YYEEEE. With 4 bases removed from V and 4 bases from J, the gap between germline ends came to 17 bases. The CDR3 sequence is 15 residues long. CDR3 loop: CASSPTGGLGYGYTF. The CDR3 DNA reads TGTGCCAGCAGCCCGACAGGAGGACTAGGCTATGGCTACACCTTC.

The V and J genes are TRBV23-1 and TRBJ2-7, with no clear D. TRBV23-1 is known as an ORF, though its function is uncertain. CDR3 length: 13 amino acids. V lost 3 bases, J lost 0 bases, and 6 bases lay in between. DNA for the CDR3: TGCGCCAGCAGTCATAACGGCTCCTACGAGCAGTACTTC. Translated: CASSHNGSYEQYF.

This chain joins TRBV9 and TRBJ2-3; 10 positions agree with TRBD1. Per the germline V gene, CDR1 is SGDLS and CDR2 is YYNGEE. This CDR3 contains 16 residues. V was clipped by 0 bases and J by 3 bases; unmatched bases: 4. This CDR3 reads CASSVDPGQGTDTQYF. For the CDR3, the DNA is TGTGCCAGCAGCGTAGATCCGGGACAGGGGACAGATACGCAGTATTTT.

The rearrangement uses TRBV6-5 and TRBJ1-1, with 11 bases lining up with TRBD1. This CDR3 contains 15 residues. Germline V lookup: CDR1 MNHEY, CDR2 SVGAGI. Trimming cost V 6 bases and J 1 base; bases outside gene matches: 4. The CDR3 is CASRTGQGANTEAFF. CDR3 DNA sequence: TGTGCCAGCAGAACCGGACAGGGGGCGAACACTGAAGCTTTCTTT.

There are a few counts of this clone. The CDR3 here is CSVEETDRGRGYTF. In DNA, the CDR3 is TGCAGCGTTGAAGAGACCGACAGGGGTCGCGGCTACACCTTC. This chain uses TRBV29-1 with TRBJ1-2, with TRBD1 matching over 8 bases. The germline V gene encodes CDR1 SQVTM and CDR2 ANQGSEA. J gave up 8 bases and V 0 bases, and 8 bases lay outside the gene matches. The CDR3 covers 14 residues.